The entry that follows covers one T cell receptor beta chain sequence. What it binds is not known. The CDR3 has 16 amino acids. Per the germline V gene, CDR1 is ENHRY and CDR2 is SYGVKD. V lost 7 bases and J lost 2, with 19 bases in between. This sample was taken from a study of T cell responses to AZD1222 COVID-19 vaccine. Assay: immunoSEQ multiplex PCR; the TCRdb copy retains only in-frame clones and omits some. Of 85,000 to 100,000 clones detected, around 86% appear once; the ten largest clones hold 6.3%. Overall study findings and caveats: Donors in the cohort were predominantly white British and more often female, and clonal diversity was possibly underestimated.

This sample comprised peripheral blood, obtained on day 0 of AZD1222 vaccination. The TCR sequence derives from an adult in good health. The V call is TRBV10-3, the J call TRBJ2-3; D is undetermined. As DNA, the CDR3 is TGTGCCATCACGCCCCGGGCCTCGCTCGTCACAGATACGCAGTATTTT. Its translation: CAITPRASLVTDTQYF.